Detailed here is one T cell receptor (beta chain). This clone occurred many times. The clone's antigen remains unknown. Base qualities are not at hand, and no much larger clone is one base apart. Participants in the prospective study were enrolled through a virtual design, were aged about 18 to 100 years, and lived in roughly 26 United States geographic areas. In the prospective study, participants were assigned to cohorts based on the clinical history participants reported in a screening survey and a study questionnaire. Recovered participants in ImmuneRACE Cohort 3 were defined by two consecutive negative NP/OP PCR tests, clearance by a healthcare professional, or resolution of symptoms. Mobile phlebotomists in the prospective study collected whole blood, serum and a nasopharyngeal or oropharyngeal swab from every participant. Over an approximately 2-month period, participants in the prospective study had the option of providing additional blood draws and questionnaires. Prospective study blood samples were shipped either frozen or at room temperature before DNA extraction.

The data originate from a study of blood T cell repertoires in COVID-19 (dated by TCRdb to the early 2020s). General notes on the study: Samples covering the acute and convalescent phases of COVID-19 were provided by collaborators in the United States, Italy and Spain. The prospective study material was composed of cDNA or gDNA derived from T cells, B-cell-depleted T cells, or PBMCs. The dataset comprised deeply sampled blood TCRbeta repertoires from subjects exposed to, actively infected with, or recovered from COVID-19. The repertoires were released in a freely available public database intended as a resource for research on the immune response to SARS-CoV-2. Samples were obtained from the ongoing ImmuneRACE study (first 160 participants) and from about 1,300 subjects provided by 6 global collaborators. The sample metadata nearly always contained a de-identified subject ID, COVID-19 status, age in years and sex. Where available, HLA class I and class II types were obtained from metadata supplied by the sample provider rather than from assay-based typing.

General study outcomes and caveats: The quantity of clinical and demographic metadata differed by source and by participant and was supplied without curation.

The immunoSEQ Assay, a bias-controlled multiplex PCR, was used to amplify TCRbeta CDR3 regions from genomic DNA. For the original study's pipeline: Within the assay, amplification of reference gene primers was used to estimate how many nucleated cells each sample contained. To quantify the absolute abundance of each unique TCRbeta CDR3 rearrangement, sequence reads were collapsed and filtered. For each sample, productive Simpson clonality was calculated by taking the square root of Simpson's diversity index across productive rearrangements. As stored in TCRdb, this immuneACCESS dataset retains in-frame rearrangements with V and J assigned. A fraction of the clones does not appear; measured against another copy, unresolved V genes explain less than half of the discrepancy, and the remainder lacks a known reason. D and trimming come from the DNA, and the V and J calls and clone size come from that table. This sample gives 180,000 or so clones in total; 86% of them show up just once. Roughly 8.7% of the sample is in the top ten clones.

Sequencing used PBMCs or T cells enriched from blood (not recorded which). This clonotype originated in a woman in her twenties or thirties who had recovered from COVID-19.

In nucleotides, the sequence is TGTGCCAGCAGTAACCCGGACAGGGAAGTCTACGAGCAGTACTTC. It is translated as CASSNPDREVYEQYF. The chain links TRBV27 with TRBJ2-7; a stretch of 8 junction bases matches TRBD1. V has 5 bases trimmed and J has 3 bases trimmed; junction bases matching no gene number 9. Measured from the cysteine to the phenylalanine, the CDR3 is 15 residues long. The kept DNA is CDR3 alone, 45 bases in frame from the first base. CDR1 and CDR2 were assigned from the germline V gene (reference sequence) as MNHEY and SMNVEV.